These 9 T cell receptor beta chains originate from one sample sequenced in a study of radiation and T cells in renal cell carcinoma. Time point reported: baseline pretreatment blood. The treatment here: 15 Gy SBRT to primary tumor, nephrectomy 4 weeks later. Assay used: immunoSEQ multiplex PCR; TCRdb lists only in-frame clones, some missing. The data hold around 94,000 clones, with 86% observed a single time. The starting material was blood, obtained from a patient whose treatment included radiotherapy and nephrectomy. These receptors were taken from a man in his fifties or sixties with renal cell carcinoma.

This chain uses TRBV5-1 with TRBJ2-5, with D unresolved. Trimming removed 4 bases from V and 1 base from J, with 14 bases in between. From germline, CDR1 is SGHRS and CDR2 YFSETQ. This CDR3 is built from 15 residues. This CDR3 is CASSPLVGSQETQYF. The CDR3 nucleotides are TGCGCCAGCAGCCCCCTCGTGGGCAGCCAAGAGACCCAGTACTTC.

The CDR3 loop reads CASSADRGNTGELFF. CDR3 coding DNA: TGCGCCAGCAGCGCAGACAGGGGAAACACCGGGGAGCTGTTTTTT. The rearrangement links TRBV5-1 to TRBJ2-2; 8 bases agree with TRBD1. The germline V gene encodes CDR1 SGHRS and CDR2 YFSETQ. There are 15 residues in the CDR3. With V trimmed by 4 bases and J by 2 bases, 4 bases remained unmatched. Filled out from reference TRBV5-1 and TRBJ2-2, the complete variable domain reads KAGVTQTPRYLIKTRGQQVTLSCSPISGHRSVSWYQQTPGQGLQFLFEYFSETQRNKGNFPGRFSGRQFSNSRSEMNVSTLELGDSALYLCASSADRGNTGELFFGEGSRLTVL.

This clone is a singleton in its sample. The CDR3 spells CASSLGTGTSGGLAIETQYF. CDR3 bases: TGTGCCAGCAGCTTAGGCACCGGGACTAGCGGGGGGTTGGCGATAGAGACCCAGTACTTC. The chain couples TRBV7-8 to TRBJ2-5; 15 bases agree with TRBD2. The germline gives CDR1 SGHVS, CDR2 FQNEAQ. Trimming removed 1 base from V and 4 bases from J; junction bases left unmatched: 13. This CDR3 spans 20 amino acids.

This chain connects TRBV10-3 to TRBJ2-2; the match to TRBD2 covers 8 bases. V dropped 6 bases and J dropped 4; count of bases not matched to a gene: 10. CDR3 length: 16 residues. The germline gives CDR1 ENHRY, CDR2 SYGVKD. CDR3: CAIRSWVAGITGELFF. CDR3 coding DNA: TGTGCCATCAGGAGTTGGGTAGCGGGGATCACCGGGGAGCTGTTTTTT.

This chain connects TRBV2 to TRBJ1-1, with D unresolved. The CDR3 is 12 amino acids. Trimming removed 6 bases at V and 4 bases at J, with 9 bases between. Germline CDR1 is SNHLY and CDR2 is FYNNEI. The CDR3 DNA reads as TGTGCCAGCAGAATCTCGCGCACTGAAGCTTTCTTT. Encoded protein: CASRISRTEAFF.

The chain is built from TRBV18 and TRBJ2-7; 7 positions agree with TRBD1. The trim removed 3 bases at V and 2 bases at J, leaving 7 bases unmatched. Per the germline V gene, CDR1 is KGHSH and CDR2 is LQKENI. The CDR3 consists of 15 residues. The CDR3 sequence: CASSPLVQGAYEQYF. The DNA of the CDR3 is TGTGCCAGCTCACCGTTGGTGCAGGGGGCCTACGAGCAGTACTTC. Full variable domain (missing parts from reference TRBV18 and TRBJ2-7): NAGVMQNPRHLVRRRGQEARLRCSPMKGHSHVYWYRQLPEEGLKFMVYLQKENIIDESGMPKERFSAEFPKEGPSILRIQQVVRGDSAAYFCASSPLVQGAYEQYFGPGTRLTVT.

The chain combines TRBV18 with TRBJ1-6; D is undetermined. There are 15 residues in the CDR3. V was clipped by 4 bases and J by 6 bases, with 13 bases between them. Germline V gene data show CDR1 as KGHSH and CDR2 as LQKENI. CDR3 nucleotides: TGTGCCAGCTCACGCGAGTCGAGCTTTAATTCACCCCTCCACTTT. Encoded protein: CASSRESSFNSPLHF.

This chain uses TRBV6-5 with TRBJ2-1, with 9 bases aligning to TRBD1. The germline V gene has CDR1 MNHEY and CDR2 SVGAGI. With 6 bases clipped from V and 7 bases from J, the junction kept 7 bases outside the gene matches. The CDR3 is 14 residues long. CDR3 coding DNA: TGTGCCAGCAGAAAACAGGGGGCGCGTAATGAGCAGTTCTTC. This gives the protein CASRKQGARNEQFF.

V and J are TRBV28 and TRBJ1-5; D uncertain. This CDR3 comprises 15 residues. V was cut by 6 bases and J by 3 bases, with 15 bases left in between. Germline-derived CDR1 and CDR2 are MDHEN and SYDVKM. The DNA for the CDR3 is TGTGCCAGCAGGCCGGCGGGCAGCCACAATCAGCCCCAGCATTTT. Translation: CASRPAGSHNQPQHF.